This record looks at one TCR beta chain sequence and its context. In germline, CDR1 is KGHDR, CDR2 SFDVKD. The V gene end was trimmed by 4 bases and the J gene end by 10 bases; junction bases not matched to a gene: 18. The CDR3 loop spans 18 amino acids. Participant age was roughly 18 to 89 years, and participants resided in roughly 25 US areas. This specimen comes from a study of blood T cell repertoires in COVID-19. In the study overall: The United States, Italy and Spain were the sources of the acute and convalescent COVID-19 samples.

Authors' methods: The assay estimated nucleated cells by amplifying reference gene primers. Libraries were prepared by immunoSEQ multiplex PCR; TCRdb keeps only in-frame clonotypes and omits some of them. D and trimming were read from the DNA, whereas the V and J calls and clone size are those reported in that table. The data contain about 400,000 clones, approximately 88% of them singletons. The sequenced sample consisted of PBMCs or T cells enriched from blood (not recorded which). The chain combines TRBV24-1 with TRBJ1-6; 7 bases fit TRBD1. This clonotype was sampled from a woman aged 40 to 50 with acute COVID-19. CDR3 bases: TGTGCCACCAGTGACAGTCGGACAGGATCACCTCTCTTATCACCCCTCCACTTT. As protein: CATSDSRTGSPLLSPLHF.